This paragraph covers one T cell receptor (beta chain) sequence. This entry comes from a study of blood T cell repertoires in COVID-19. Study details: T cells, B-cell-depleted T cells, or PBMCs provided the cDNA or gDNA that served as material.

Data came from immunoSEQ multiplex PCR; TCRdb stores just in-frame clones and leaves some out. The profile shows 150,000 to 200,000 clones, more than 85% of them singletons. V was pared by 2 bases and J by 4 bases, with 11 bases between. This CDR3 comprises 14 residues. CDR1 and CDR2 (germline): MNHEY, SVGEGT. This sequence joins TRBV6-2 or TRBV6-3 and TRBJ2-5; weak D call: TRBD2 (6 bases). The TCR was taken from an elderly woman in a cohort sampled during active or convalescent COVID-19. Material: peripheral blood. The CDR3 spells CASSYRRGGETQYF. CDR3 DNA: TGTGCCAGCAGTTACAGGCGGGGCGGAGAGACCCAGTACTTC.